The 30 T cell receptor beta chains in this list originate from one sample, sequenced in a study of blood T cell repertoires in COVID-19. Sequenced by immunoSEQ multiplex PCR; TCRdb stores in-frame clones only, minus some. The profile shows approximately 200,000 clones, roughly nine tenths of them singletons. The sequenced material came from PBMCs or T cells enriched from blood (not recorded which). All receptors derive from a woman aged 25 to 45 who had recovered from COVID-19.

J is TRBJ1-2 and V is TRBV7-2, with 7 positions matching TRBD1. The CDR3 has 15 amino acids. Per the germline V gene, CDR1 is SGHTA and CDR2 is FQGNSA. J was trimmed by 5 bases and V by 0 bases; bases with no gene match: 6. The CDR3 DNA sequence: TGTGCCAGCAGCTTAGCGTTGGCAGGGGGATATGGCTACACCTTC. As protein: CASSLALAGGYGYTF.

The V and J genes are TRBV4-3 and TRBJ1-3; D not resolved. The CDR3 runs to 14 residues. Germline CDR1 LGHNA, CDR2 YSLEER. Trimming took 3 bases from V and 1 from J, leaving 7 bases between them. For the CDR3, the DNA is TGCGCCAGCAGCCAGACACTTTCTGGAAACACCATATATTTT. It encodes CASSQTLSGNTIYF.

The rearrangement links TRBV7-3 to TRBJ1-2; 7 positions agree with TRBD1. Germline V gene sequence: CDR1 SGHTA, CDR2 FQGTGA. The CDR3 runs to 17 residues. V shed 0 bases, J shed 1 base, and the junction held 8 bases outside the gene matches. The DNA for the CDR3 is TGTGCCAGCAGCTTAACGACAGGGCCCTCGCTTAACTATGGCTACACCTTC. Its protein is CASSLTTGPSLNYGYTF.

V is TRBV6-4 and J is TRBJ1-1, with unresolved D. The V gene lost 6 bases and the J gene lost 2 bases, with 10 bases spanning the gap. The CDR3 length is 13 residues. CDR1 and CDR2 from the germline V gene are MRHNA and SNTAGT. As DNA, the CDR3 is TGTGCCAGCAGCGTACAAGAAAACACTGAAGCTTTCTTT. Protein product: CASSVQENTEAFF.

The J gene is TRBJ1-1, the V gene TRBV7-3; no clear D. The CDR3 sequence is 12 residues long. V was clipped by 3 bases and J by 11 bases, with 13 bases between them. Germline V gene lookup returns CDR1 SGHTA and CDR2 FQGTGA. Here the CDR3 DNA reads TGTGCCAGCAGCTTGGAGGGTCGGCTGGCTTTCTTT. Translated, it gives CASSLEGRLAFF.

V is TRBV11-3 and J is TRBJ2-7, with TRBD2 identical over 7 bases. Losses at the gene ends were 5 bases for V and 4 bases for J; bases not matched to a gene: 14. The V gene's germline CDR1 is SGHNT and CDR2 YENEEA. CDR3 size: 16 residues. CDR3: CASSHKGRLAQYEQYF. CDR3 sequence (DNA): TGTGCCAGCAGCCATAAAGGCCGACTAGCACAGTACGAGCAGTACTTC.

The chain has TRBV30 and TRBJ2-7, with TRBD2 matching over 7 bases. Trimming at V came to 3 bases and at J to 2 bases, leaving 4 bases not matched to a gene. The CDR3 totals 13 residues. Germline CDR1 reads GTSNPN; CDR2 reads SVGIG (reference sequence). The CDR3: CAWRTGGAYEQYF. The CDR3 nucleotides are TGTGCCTGGAGAACGGGAGGCGCCTACGAGCAGTACTTC.

This clone was observed a single time. The chain recombines TRBV6-5 with TRBJ2-3, with 8 bases identical to TRBD1. CDR3 length equals 15 residues. Trimming at V came to 6 bases and at J to 2 bases, leaving 7 bases not matched to a gene. Germline CDR1 is MNHEY and CDR2 is SVGAGI. CDR3 protein: CASRTGTGVTDTQYF. The DNA for the CDR3 is TGTGCCAGCAGAACTGGGACAGGAGTCACAGATACGCAGTATTTT.

The V and J genes are TRBV2 and TRBJ1-3, with TRBD1 identical over 7 bases. The junction had 5 bases not matched to a gene; V was cut back by 11 bases and J by 4 bases. The CDR3 is 12 residues long. Germline CDR1 is SNHLY and CDR2 is FYNNEI. CDR3 coding DNA: TGTGCCGGGGGGACAGCCGGAAACACCATATATTTT. As protein: CAGGTAGNTIYF. Based on the CDR3 plus reference TRBV2 and TRBJ1-3, the full variable domain is EPEVTQTPSHQVTQMGQEVILRCVPISNHLYFYWYRQILGQKVEFLVSFYNNEISEKSEIFDDQFSVERPDGSNFTLKIRSTKLEDSAMYFCAGGTAGNTIYFGEGSWLTVV.

V is TRBV28 and J is TRBJ2-7; TRBD1 matches at 8 bases. V shed 5 bases and J 0 bases; nucleotides not matched to a gene: 12. Germline V lookup: CDR1 MDHEN, CDR2 SYDVKM. The CDR3 length is 17 residues. The DNA of the CDR3 is TGTGCCAGCAGTCCTCCAGGTTTACAGGGGGACTCCTACGAGCAGTACTTC. Its translation: CASSPPGLQGDSYEQYF.

The chain employs TRBV4-3 and TRBJ1-3; D possibly corresponds to TRBD1 (6 bases). CDR1 is LGHNA and CDR2 is YSLEER in the germline V gene. The V end lost 4 bases, the J end lost 1 base, and 11 bases lay between the germline ends. The CDR3 consists of 15 residues. This CDR3 reads CASSLIGGSGNTIYF. The CDR3 DNA follows: TGCGCCAGCAGCCTTATAGGGGGTTCTGGAAACACCATATATTTT.

The chain has TRBV11-2 and TRBJ2-5, with 12 bases fitting TRBD2. The V and J ends lost 2 bases and 3 bases, in that order; junction bases with no gene match: 4. Germline V gene sequence: CDR1 SGHAT, CDR2 FQNNGV. The CDR3 length is 16 residues. This CDR3 reads CASSLLWTSGKETQYF. The CDR3 bases are TGTGCCAGCAGCTTACTATGGACTAGCGGGAAAGAGACCCAGTACTTC.

This chain links TRBV6-5 with TRBJ2-1; TRBD2 might be the D (6 bases). The V and J ends lost 0 bases and 3 bases respectively, with 12 bases between them. Germline V gene lookup returns CDR1 MNHEY and CDR2 SVGAGI. This CDR3 contains 16 residues. CDR3 region: CASSYSGGVDYNEQFF. The DNA of the CDR3 is TGTGCCAGCAGTTACTCGGGGGGAGTCGACTACAATGAGCAGTTCTTC.

This clone was seen once. The chain employs TRBV4-3 and TRBJ2-1; 7 bases match TRBD2. The CDR3 extends over 16 amino acids. Germline lookup yields CDR1 LGHNA and CDR2 YSLEER. With 0 bases clipped from V and 7 bases from J, the junction kept 9 bases outside the gene matches. This chain's CDR3 is CASSQDSWREKNEQFF. The CDR3 coding sequence is TGCGCCAGCAGCCAAGACTCCTGGCGGGAGAAGAATGAGCAGTTCTTC.

The V call is TRBV11-3, the J call TRBJ2-3; 9 bases align to TRBD2. Germline V CDR1 and CDR2: SGHNT, YENEEA. The trim removed 3 bases at V and 7 bases at J, leaving 2 bases unmatched. This CDR3 contains 13 residues. DNA for the CDR3: TGTGCCAGCAGCTTTTCTAGCGGGAATACGCAGTATTTT. This sequence encodes CASSFSSGNTQYF. The whole variable domain, filled in from reference TRBV11-3 and TRBJ2-3, reads EAGVVQSPRYKIIEKKQPVAFWCNPISGHNTLYWYLQNLGQGPELLIRYENEEAVDDSQLPKDRFSAERLKGVDSTLKIQPAELGDSAVYLCASSFSSGNTQYFGPGTRLTVL.

The CDR3 protein is CAIGQGLIATGELFF. The CDR3 DNA follows: TGTGCCATCGGCCAGGGTCTTATTGCCACCGGGGAGCTGTTTTTT. The chain employs TRBV10-3 and TRBJ2-2; TRBD1 is a possible D gene (5 bases). V was shortened by 8 bases and J by 4 bases, with 17 bases between the two germline ends. Germline assignment: CDR1 ENHRY and CDR2 SYGVKD. The CDR3 length is 15 residues.

V and J are TRBV30 and TRBJ2-3, with D maybe TRBD2 (6 bases). Looked up from germline, CDR1 is GTSNPN and CDR2 is SVGIG (reference sequence). With 2 bases removed from V and 4 bases from J, the gap between germline ends came to 10 bases. The CDR3 totals 13 residues. The CDR3 nucleotides are TGTGCCTGGAGTATTTCGGGGGCAGATACGCAGTATTTT. Encoded protein: CAWSISGADTQYF.

The chain has TRBV7-3 and TRBJ2-5, with TRBD2 matching over 7 bases. The CDR3 spans 19 residues. The junction had 21 bases not matched to a gene; V was cut back by 7 bases and J by 1 base. Germline CDR1 reads SGHTA; CDR2 reads FQGTGA. The CDR3 spells CASIRRWAGSQRGQETQYF. CDR3 nucleotide sequence: TGTGCCAGCATCCGCCGCTGGGCAGGCTCTCAGCGGGGCCAAGAGACCCAGTACTTC.

The chain couples TRBV11-3 to TRBJ2-5; D may be TRBD2 (6 bases). The CDR3 loop spans 14 amino acids. Germline lookup yields CDR1 SGHNT and CDR2 YENEEA. The ends were cut back, 4 bases at V and 9 bases at J, with 18 bases in the middle. CDR3 in DNA: TGTGCCAGCAGCTATAGTTTAGGGCGCGGGGCCCAGTACTTC. Translation: CASSYSLGRGAQYF.

The rearrangement joins TRBV6-1 to TRBJ2-7, with 8 nucleotides matching TRBD1. The CDR3 extends over 13 amino acids. Per the germline V gene, CDR1 is MNHNS and CDR2 is SASEGT. J lost 4 bases, V lost 5 bases, and 4 bases had no gene match. The CDR3 is CASSRRTGYEQYF. CDR3 nucleotides: TGTGCCAGCAGTCGGCGGACAGGGTACGAGCAGTACTTC.

The chain carries TRBV4-2 and TRBJ2-1, with 12 bases lining up with TRBD2. V lost 4 bases, J lost 8 bases, and 15 bases stayed unmatched. CDR1 and CDR2 (germline): LGHNA, YNFKEQ. The CDR3 runs 18 residues. CDR3 sequence reads: CASSRLAGAEGAVDEQFF. The CDR3 DNA reads TGTGCCAGCAGCCGACTAGCGGGAGCGGAGGGGGCGGTAGATGAGCAGTTCTTC.

The CDR3 sequence is CASSLGTLGDTEAFF. The CDR3 bases are TGTGCCAGCAGCCTCGGAACCCTCGGAGACACTGAAGCTTTCTTT. The chain joins TRBV7-3 to TRBJ1-1; D call uncertain. This CDR3 is 15 amino acids long. Deletions cut 5 bases from V and 3 bases from J, with 16 bases between. From germline, CDR1 is SGHTA and CDR2 FQGTGA.

With respect to this clone: Distinct nucleotide sequences in the sample also encode this CDR3. The genes are TRBV9 and TRBJ1-3; 8 nucleotides agree with TRBD1. V lost 2 bases to trimming and J lost 4 bases; unmatched junction nucleotides: 2. Germline loops: CDR1 SGDLS, CDR2 YYNGEE. This CDR3 comprises 14 residues. The CDR3 DNA reads as TGTGCCAGCAGCGTTGGGACAGGAGGAAACACCATATATTTT. Translated: CASSVGTGGNTIYF.

The chain couples TRBV11-2 to TRBJ2-3, with D unclear. The CDR3 loop spans 12 amino acids. V was pared by 1 base and J by 5 bases, with 4 bases between. CDR1 is SGHAT and CDR2 is FQNNGV in the germline V gene. CDR3 coding DNA: TGTGCCAGCAGCTTAGCGGGAGATACGCAGTATTTT. It is translated as CASSLAGDTQYF.

Points on this clone: Other DNA sequences in the same sample also yield this CDR3. This chain uses TRBV4-1 with TRBJ1-5, with D perhaps TRBD1 (5 bases). V lost 1 base and J 10 bases, leaving 8 bases between the germline ends. The germline V gene has CDR1 MGHRA and CDR2 YSYEKL. The CDR3 is 12 amino acids. The CDR3 bases are TGCGCCAGCAGCCAAGGGGGGGAACCCCAGCATTTT. Translated, it gives CASSQGGEPQHF.

This clone was seen more than once but under ten times. This chain joins TRBV30 and TRBJ2-4, with 10 positions matching TRBD2. The CDR3 is made up of 13 amino acids. J gave up 8 bases and V 2 bases, and 3 bases lay outside the gene matches. CDR1 and CDR2 (germline): GTSNPN, SVGIG (reference sequence). For the CDR3, the DNA is TGTGCCTGGAGTAGCGGGGGGGAAGACATTCAGTACTTC. Residues: CAWSSGGEDIQYF.

V gene TRBV3-1 (or the pseudogene TRBV3-2) combines with J gene TRBJ2-7; 8 nucleotides line up with TRBD1. CDR3 size: 15 residues. With V trimmed by 4 bases and J by 4 bases, 9 bases remained unmatched. From germline, CDR1 is LGHDT and CDR2 YNNKEL (reference sequence). The CDR3 nucleotides read TGTGCCAGCAGCCTACCGGACAGGGTATTGTACGAGCAGTACTTC. Translation gives CASSLPDRVLYEQYF.

The gene calls are TRBV4-2 and TRBJ1-1; 8 bases align to TRBD1. Germline V gene lookup returns CDR1 LGHNA and CDR2 YNFKEQ. V dropped 3 bases and J dropped 4; count of bases not matched to a gene: 1. The CDR3 sequence is 13 residues long. The CDR3 region is CASSQTGVTEAFF. The DNA for the CDR3 is TGTGCCAGCAGCCAGACAGGGGTCACTGAAGCTTTCTTT.

Many counts were recorded for this clone. V is TRBV6-4 and J is TRBJ1-1; unclear D gene. CDR3 size: 13 residues. Per the germline V gene, CDR1 is MRHNA and CDR2 is SNTAGT. V shed 4 bases and J shed 5 bases, with 11 bases lying between them. The CDR3 nucleotides are TGTGCCAGCAGTGTGGAGAGGAAGACTGAAGCTTTCTTT. Protein sequence: CASSVERKTEAFF.

The chain carries TRBV27 and TRBJ2-7, with D perhaps matching TRBD1 (6 bases). Trimming shortened V by 7 bases and J by 2 bases, and 12 bases separated the two germline ends. The CDR3 contains 13 residues. Germline CDR1 and CDR2: MNHEY and SMNVEV (reference sequence). The CDR3 spells CASKPTGTYEQYF. The DNA for the CDR3 is TGTGCCAGCAAGCCGACAGGTACCTACGAGCAGTACTTC.